This entry lists 19 T cell receptor beta chains sequenced from one sample in a study of cytomegalovirus exposure and HLA in healthy donors. PCR employed 60 Vbeta and 13 Jbeta primers. Assay used: immunoSEQ multiplex PCR; TCRdb lists only in-frame clones, some missing. The sample lists about 82,000 clones; around 76% were seen once. Sequencing used PBMCs. The receptors derive from a woman aged 45-65 years in good health and CMV-seropositive.

The rearrangement links TRBV28 to TRBJ1-4, with 7 positions matching TRBD1. V gave up 10 bases and J gave up 3 bases; unmatched junction bases: 5. Germline V lookup: CDR1 MDHEN, CDR2 SYDVKM. The CDR3 covers 13 residues. The CDR3 nucleotides are TGTGCCACCTCCGGGACAGCTAATGAAAAACTGTTTTTT. Protein sequence: CATSGTANEKLFF. Complete variable domain (other parts from reference TRBV28 and TRBJ1-4): DVKVTQSSRYLVKRTGEKVFLECVQDMDHENMFWYRQDPGLGLRLIYFSYDVKMKEKGDIPEGYSVSREKKERFSLILESASTNQTSMYLCATSGTANEKLFFGSGTQLSVL.

The chain uses TRBV10-3 and TRBJ1-2; TRBD1 matches at 9 bases. The germline V gene encodes CDR1 ENHRY and CDR2 SYGVKD. J was trimmed by 8 bases and V by 0 bases; bases with no gene match: 7. The CDR3 runs 15 residues. CDR3 DNA sequence: TGTGCCATCAGTGAGTCTCCACGGGACAGGGACGGCTACACCTTC. Its translation: CAISESPRDRDGYTF.

CDR3 in amino acids: CASSGTAYNEQFF. The CDR3 coding sequence is TGTGCCAGCAGTGGGACAGCGTACAATGAGCAGTTCTTC. J is TRBJ2-1 and V is TRBV2; possible D gene TRBD1, 6 bases. The germline V gene encodes CDR1 SNHLY and CDR2 FYNNEI. Trimming pared 4 bases from V and 4 bases from J, leaving 8 bases between. The length of the CDR3 is 13 residues.

This chain uses TRBV19 with TRBJ2-7; a possible D gene is TRBD1 (6 bases). This CDR3 spans 14 amino acids. The V gene's germline CDR1 is LNHDA and CDR2 SQIVND (reference sequence). V lost 5 bases and J 0 bases, leaving 11 bases between the germline ends. CDR3 in amino acids: CASSHDRISYEQYF. The CDR3 DNA follows: TGTGCCAGTAGTCACGACAGGATCTCCTACGAGCAGTACTTC.

The chain links TRBV13 to TRBJ2-1; D is unresolved. V was clipped by 0 bases and J by 8 bases, with 5 bases between them. Germline V gene lookup returns CDR1 PRHDT and CDR2 FYEKMQ (reference sequence). This CDR3 has 12 residues. CDR3 protein: CASSLGADEQFF. The CDR3, as DNA: TGTGCCAGCAGCTTAGGTGCAGATGAGCAGTTCTTC.

The rearrangement links TRBV28 to TRBJ1-5; TRBD1 matches 9 bases. CDR3 length: 15 residues. The junction had 10 bases not matched to a gene; V was cut back by 6 bases and J by 7 bases. The germline gives CDR1 MDHEN, CDR2 SYDVKM. CDR3 loop: CASRSGTGWDQPQHF. The CDR3, as DNA: TGTGCCAGCAGATCCGGGACAGGGTGGGACCAGCCCCAGCATTTT.

The CDR3 coding sequence is TGCGCCAGCAGCGTTGACAGAGTTGCAACTAATGAAAAACTGTTTTTT. It specifies CASSVDRVATNEKLFF. This chain connects TRBV5-1 to TRBJ1-4, with D maybe TRBD1 (5 bases). The germline gives CDR1 SGHRS, CDR2 YFSETQ. The CDR3 runs 16 residues. V was pared by 4 bases and J by 0 bases, with 13 bases between.

The rearrangement links TRBV19 to TRBJ2-3; possible D gene TRBD2, 5 bases. The germline V gene has CDR1 LNHDA and CDR2 SQIVND (reference sequence). The CDR3 covers 13 residues. Deletions cut 6 bases from V and 6 bases from J, with 13 bases between. The CDR3 sequence: CASRTPGEDTQYF. The DNA for the CDR3 is TGTGCCAGTAGAACGCCCGGGGAGGATACGCAGTATTTT.

V usage is TRBV4-1 and J usage is TRBJ2-5; 8 bases are shared with TRBD1. This CDR3 has 15 residues. The V and J ends lost 0 bases and 6 bases, in that order; junction bases with no gene match: 6. Germline CDR1 MGHRA, CDR2 YSYEKL. The CDR3 spells CASSQDTGQGKTQYF. The CDR3 region has the DNA TGCGCCAGCAGCCAAGATACTGGACAGGGAAAGACCCAGTACTTC.

This rearrangement joins TRBV7-9 to TRBJ2-3; D is uncertain. Germline CDR1 SEHNR, CDR2 FQNEAQ (reference sequence). This CDR3 comprises 13 residues. V gave up 1 base and J gave up 5 bases, with 7 bases separating them. The CDR3 nucleotides read TGTGCCAGCAGCTTAGACCGAGGAGATACGCAGTATTTT. It encodes CASSLDRGDTQYF.

This chain uses TRBV27 with TRBJ2-3; 7 bases fit TRBD2. In germline, CDR1 is MNHEY, CDR2 SMNVEV (reference sequence). The trim removed 3 bases at V and 4 bases at J, leaving 4 bases unmatched. This CDR3 comprises 14 residues. The CDR3 sequence: CASSLRGTSDTQYF. CDR3 nucleotide sequence: TGTGCCAGCAGTTTGCGGGGGACGTCAGATACGCAGTATTTT.

This chain connects TRBV7-3 to TRBJ1-1, with D uncertain. Germline values: CDR1 SGHTA, CDR2 FQGTGA. Deletions cut 1 base from V and 1 base from J, with 7 bases between. CDR3 size: 14 residues. The CDR3 region has the DNA TGTGCCAGCAGCTTAAGAGGGCAGAACACTGAAGCTTTCTTT. Its protein is CASSLRGQNTEAFF.

CDR3 region: CAISEGLTDYEQYF. The CDR3, as DNA: TGTGCCATCAGTGAGGGGCTTACCGACTACGAGCAGTACTTC. The genes are TRBV10-3 and TRBJ2-7; D gene unclear. The germline V gene has CDR1 ENHRY and CDR2 SYGVKD. The V end was cut by 2 bases, the J end by 3 bases, with 11 bases between. The CDR3 is made up of 14 amino acids.

V is TRBV6-4 and J is TRBJ1-2, with 10 bases matching TRBD1. The junction had 12 bases not matched to a gene; V was cut back by 5 bases and J by 6 bases. The CDR3 totals 16 residues. The germline CDR1 and CDR2 sequences are MRHNA and SNTAGT. The CDR3: CASSPNPGQGLHGYTF. CDR3 nucleotides: TGTGCCAGCAGTCCAAACCCGGGACAGGGGCTACATGGCTACACCTTC.

The chain uses TRBV5-6 and TRBJ1-2; possible D gene TRBD1, 6 bases. V lost 4 bases to trimming and J lost 5 bases, with 12 bases between them. CDR3 length equals 13 residues. CDR1 is SGHDT and CDR2 is YYEEEE in the germline V gene. In nucleotides, the CDR3 is TGTGCCAGCAGCAACATAGGGGGATATGGCTACACCTTC. It specifies CASSNIGGYGYTF.

This clone was recorded once. In nucleotides, the CDR3 is TGTGCCAGCAACCGGGACAGAGAAAGCAATCAGCCCCAGCATTTT. Translating it yields CASNRDRESNQPQHF. The rearrangement uses TRBV2 and TRBJ1-5; 7 nucleotides line up with TRBD1. V gave up 7 bases and J gave up 1 base; unmatched junction bases: 7. CDR1 and CDR2 from the germline V gene are SNHLY and FYNNEI. The CDR3 spans 15 residues.

This clone is a singleton in its sample. The chain links TRBV15 to TRBJ1-2; TRBD1 aligns across 10 bases. CDR3 length: 15 residues. V trimming: 0 bases; J trimming: 4 bases; junction bases outside the gene matches: 2. CDR1 LNHNV and CDR2 YYDKDF come from the germline V gene (reference sequence). The CDR3 nucleotides read TGTGCCACCAGCAGAGATGGGACAGGGGTCTATGGCTACACCTTC. Amino acid sequence: CATSRDGTGVYGYTF.

This clone appeared a few times. The rearrangement uses TRBV27 and TRBJ1-1; D might be TRBD1 (5 bases). V lost 5 bases and J 5 bases, leaving 12 bases between the germline ends. The CDR3 sequence is 13 residues long. In germline, CDR1 is MNHEY, CDR2 SMNVEV (reference sequence). CDR3 loop: CASSDWAGTEAFF. CDR3 nucleotides: TGTGCCAGCAGTGACTGGGCAGGGACTGAAGCTTTCTTT.

This sequence joins TRBV11-2 and TRBJ2-1; 13 bases are shared with TRBD2. V lost 4 bases and J lost 9; bases outside the gene matches: 6. The CDR3 consists of 15 residues. Germline CDR1 SGHAT, CDR2 FQNNGV. The CDR3 is CASSSLAGGAVEQFF. CDR3 nucleotides: TGTGCCAGCAGCTCACTAGCGGGGGGGGCGGTTGAGCAGTTCTTC.